This T cell receptor beta chain appears in the sequencing data of a study of shared clonotypes between healthy human individuals. Terminally differentiated effector memory CD45RA+ cells were left out of the naive CD8 fraction, which was CD45RO-negative and positively selected for CCR7. V was trimmed by 2 bases and J by 3 bases, leaving 7 bases between them. The germline CDR1 and CDR2 sequences are MDHEN and SYDVKM. The length of the CDR3 is 14 residues. Clones were sequenced by immunoSEQ multiplex PCR, and TCRdb holds only the in-frame ones, with some missing. The sample includes about 2 million clones, approximately 95% of them seen just once. Remarks on this clone: The sample contains more than one DNA sequence encoding this CDR3.

Sequenced material: naive CD8+ T cells sorted from blood. The chain has TRBV28 and TRBJ2-2; maybe TRBD1 (6 bases). This receptor was obtained from a man between 18 and 29 years old in good health. CDR3 nucleotide sequence: TGTGCCAGCAGTTTAGCAGGGGACACCGGGGAGCTGTTTTTT. Its translation: CASSLAGDTGELFF. Looking up the rest from reference TRBV28 and TRBJ2-2 gives the full variable domain: DVKVTQSSRYLVKRTGEKVFLECVQDMDHENMFWYRQDPGLGLRLIYFSYDVKMKEKGDIPEGYSVSREKKERFSLILESASTNQTSMYLCASSLAGDTGELFFGEGSRLTVL.